This paragraph covers one T cell receptor (beta chain) sequence. At one end, the junction sequence differs from germline, possibly due to a read error. This sample was taken from a study of blood T cell repertoires in COVID-19. Across the whole study: COVID-19 samples collected from the United States, Italy and Spain covered acute and convalescent phases. The analysed material was cDNA or gDNA that came from T cells, B-cell-depleted T cells, or PBMCs.

Using immunoSEQ multiplex PCR, the repertoire was profiled, and TCRdb retains in-frame clones only, with some absent. The data contain about 150,000 clones, 84% of them singletons. This CDR3 region has 16 residues. Germline CDR1 SGDLS, CDR2 YYNGEE. The J gene is TRBJ2-2, the V gene TRBV9; a weak D match, TRBD2 (6 bases). The receptor was derived from a woman older than 75 with COVID-19, enrolled during active disease. Sequencing input: peripheral blood. The CDR3 here is CASTVGEAKVTGELFF. CDR3 nucleotide sequence: TGTGCCAGCACCGTAGGGGAGGCCAAGGTTACCGGGGAGCTGTTTTTT. Variable domain in full (rest from reference TRBV9 and TRBJ2-2): DSGVTQTPKHLITATGQRVTLRCSPRSGDLSVYWYQQSLDQGLQFLIQYYNGEERAKGNILERFSAQQFPDLHSELNLSSLELGDSALYFCASTVGEAKVTGELFFGEGSRLTVL.